The 20 T cell receptor beta chains listed next were all sequenced from one sample in a study of tumor-infiltrating lymphocytes in primary liver carcinoma. Total RNA (around 500 ng) served as template for TCR beta cDNA synthesis primed by a constant-region primer. Libraries of TCR beta came from three nested multiplex PCR rounds with slightly modified ARM-PCR. Each of the first two PCR rounds ran roughly 10 cycles with TRBV1-TRBV30 forward and C-beta reverse primers. TCRdb re-analysed the multiplex PCR reads in MiXCR, keeping a single row per CDR3 protein. The sample has 75,000 to 80,000 distinct CDR3 sequences; approximately 69% are singletons. Unsorted bulk tissue (roughly 17-32 mg) underwent RNA and DNA co-extraction. Sequencing input: tumor-adjacent normal liver tissue. Receptor source: a man aged 40-50 years with primary liver carcinoma and hepatitis B virus infection.

As concerns this clonotype: This may be a read error: a much more frequent sequence differs by one nucleotide. This CDR3 is missing its conserved last phenylalanine or tryptophan, likely due to a read error. The genes are TRBV5-1 and TRBJ2-7, with 13 bases lining up with TRBD2. The CDR3 is made up of 15 amino acids. Germline loops: CDR1 SGHRS, CDR2 YFSETQ. V shed 4 bases and J 2 bases; nucleotides not matched to a gene: 3. This chain's CDR3 is CASSHGLAGAYEQYY. The CDR3 DNA reads as TGCGCCAGCAGCCACGGACTAGCGGGGGCCTACGAGCAGTACTAC.

In its sample, this clonotype was seen many times. As DNA, the CDR3 is TGCGCCAGCAGCGATACTAGCGGGAGTGTCGATGAGCAGTTCTTC. Translated: CASSDTSGSVDEQFF. The chain recombines TRBV5-1 with TRBJ2-1; 11 bases line up with TRBD2. This CDR3 is 15 amino acids long. The trim removed 4 bases at V and 8 bases at J, leaving 8 bases unmatched. Per germline, CDR1 SGHRS and CDR2 YFSETQ.

This clonotype was seen just once. A junction end diverges from the germline sequence, so it may reflect a read error. The chain couples TRBV4-1 to TRBJ2-7, with 8 bases aligning to TRBD2. The CDR3 runs 13 residues. CDR1 MGHRA and CDR2 YSYEKL come from the germline V gene. As DNA, the CDR3 is TGCGCCAGCAGGCAAGGACTAGCATTCGAGCAGTGCTTC. Translated, it gives CASRQGLAFEQCF.

As regards this clonotype: The conserved closing phenylalanine or tryptophan is absent in this CDR3, likely reflecting a read error. In DNA, the CDR3 is TGTGCCACCCTCCCCCACGTGACTGGGGCCAACGTCCTGACTGTC. This encodes CATLPHVTGANVLTV. The V gene is TRBV6-2 or TRBV6-3, the J gene TRBJ2-6; D is unclear. This CDR3 comprises 15 residues. Trimming cost V 10 bases and J 2 bases, with 15 bases left between them. Germline-derived CDR1 and CDR2 are MNHEY and SVGEGT.

As for this clonotype: The junction shows a germline mismatch at one end, possibly a read error. The chain carries TRBV6-1 and TRBJ2-2, with 7 bases fitting TRBD1. Germline CDR1 and CDR2: MNHNS and SASEGT. The CDR3 is 15 amino acids. The CDR3 DNA reads TGTGTCAGCAGTCCAGCAGACAGGGACACTGGGGAGCTGTTTTTT. The encoded protein is CVSSPADRDTGELFF.

The genes are TRBV11-1 and TRBJ1-5, with 8 bases that match TRBD1. Matching the DNA end better, TRBJ2-3 makes the J call doubtful. The CDR3 has 18 residues. From germline, CDR1 is SGHAT and CDR2 FQDESV (reference sequence). CDR3 sequence reads: CASSHDDEQGDKDLPQYF. In DNA, the CDR3 is TGTGCCAGCAGCCACGATGATGAACAGGGGGATAAGGATCTGCCCCAGTATTTT.

This clonotype appeared a few times. A read error is likely, as this CDR3 ends without the conserved phenylalanine or tryptophan. The DNA for the CDR3 is TGTGCCAGCAGCTGGACTAGAACCGGGGAGCTGTTTTAT. This sequence encodes CASSWTRTGELFY. The chain links TRBV6-2 or TRBV6-3 to TRBJ2-2; 7 bases line up with TRBD2. CDR1 MNHEY and CDR2 SVGEGT come from the germline V gene. The CDR3 is 13 amino acids. The V and J ends lost 6 bases and 5 bases, in that order; junction bases with no gene match: 3.

Remarks on this clonotype: A much larger clone lies one base from this, so it may be a read error. The CDR3 is CASSGGRGWYNEQFF. The CDR3 DNA reads TGTGCCAGCAGTGGGGGGAGGGGGTGGTACAATGAGCAGTTCTTC. This chain links TRBV6-1 with TRBJ2-1; weak D call: TRBD2 (7 bases). Trimming left V 4 bases short and J 4 bases short, with 14 bases between. Per the germline V gene, CDR1 is MNHNS and CDR2 is SASEGT. The CDR3 is 15 residues long.

The count of this clonotype is one. One end of the junction fails to match germline, which may point to a read error. V usage is TRBV5-1 and J usage is TRBJ2-5; D possibly corresponds to TRBD2 (7 bases). Germline assignment: CDR1 SGHRS and CDR2 YFSETQ. The CDR3 consists of 14 residues. CDR3 region: CTSSLPGGQESQYF. The CDR3 DNA sequence: TGCACCAGCAGCTTGCCGGGGGGCCAAGAGTCCCAGTACTTC.

Concerning this clonotype: Since the CDR3 does not end with the conserved phenylalanine or tryptophan, this likely comes from a read error. The chain joins TRBV10-2 to TRBJ2-7; no clear D. This CDR3 is built from 11 residues. Looked up from germline, CDR1 is WSHSY and CDR2 is SAAADI. This CDR3 is CASSGSYEQYL. For the CDR3, the DNA is TGTGCCAGCAGTGGTAGCTACGAGCAGTACTTA.

This clonotype has ten or more counts. V usage is TRBV10-3 and J usage is TRBJ2-7; 16 positions agree with TRBD2. Trimming at V came to 7 bases and at J to 0 bases, leaving 12 bases not matched to a gene. From germline, CDR1 is ENHRY and CDR2 SYGVKD. The CDR3 covers 19 residues. CDR3 sequence reads: CAITKRSGLAGGFSYEQYF. The CDR3 region has the DNA TGTGCCATCACCAAACGATCGGGACTAGCGGGAGGGTTCTCCTACGAGCAGTACTTC.

A note on this clonotype: A junction boundary mismatches the germline segment, possibly from a read error. Here the CDR3 DNA reads TGTGCCAGCACCCACGACACCGGGACAGAAGGATACGGTGAGCACTTCTTC. Its protein is CASTHDTGTEGYGEHFF. V is TRBV5-4 and J is TRBJ2-1; 7 positions agree with TRBD1. Looked up from germline, CDR1 is SGHNT and CDR2 is YYREEE (reference sequence). This CDR3 region has 17 residues.

This clonotype was detected only once. Its ends do not fully match the called genes, so a read error is possible. The rearrangement links TRBV11-2 to TRBJ2-1; TRBD2 matches at 9 bases. There are 16 residues in the CDR3. The germline CDR1 and CDR2 sequences are SGHAT and FQNNGV. The CDR3 sequence is CSSSIELLAGMNEQSF. The CDR3 DNA reads TGTTCCAGCAGCATAGAACTCCTAGCGGGAATGAATGAGCAGTCCTTC.

About this clonotype: At one end, the junction sequence differs from germline, possibly due to a read error. This chain joins TRBV11-2 and TRBJ2-7; D might be TRBD2 (6 bases). The CDR3 totals 13 residues. CDR1 is SGHAT and CDR2 is FQNNGV in the germline V gene. As DNA, the CDR3 is TGTGCCAGCGGCTTCGGAGAGACTAGCGAGCAGTACTTC. Its protein is CASGFGETSEQYF.

A single count supports this clonotype. Here the CDR3 omits its conserved ending phenylalanine or tryptophan, so a read error is the likely source. The genes are TRBV11-2 and TRBJ2-7; D is possibly TRBD1 (5 bases). The CDR3 runs 17 residues. Trimming took off 2 bases at V and 6 bases at J, with 23 bases between the two ends. Germline values: CDR1 SGHAT, CDR2 FQNNGV. The DNA of the CDR3 is TGTGCCAGCAGCTTAATTCTAGTTCAAGGGGTATGGTGCGAGCAGTACATC. Its translation is CASSLILVQGVWCEQYI.

With regard to this clonotype: As the CDR3 is not closed by the conserved phenylalanine or tryptophan, this likely results from a read error. CDR3 bases: TGTGTCAGTAGCCAAGATACTAGTAGGTCAGTGCAGTATCTT. Amino acids: CVSSQDTSRSVQYL. The genes are TRBV4-2 and TRBJ2-3, with a possible D match to TRBD2 (5 bases). The V gene's germline CDR1 is LGHNA and CDR2 YNFKEQ. This CDR3 contains 14 residues.

The sample holds a few counts of this clonotype. The V gene is TRBV9, the J gene TRBJ2-1; D could derive from TRBD1 or TRBD2 (5 bases each). Germline V gene sequence: CDR1 SGDLS, CDR2 YYNGEE. CDR3 length: 16 residues. Between the trimmed V and J ends, which lost 4 bases and 0 bases, there was a span of 14 bases. The DNA of the CDR3 is TGTGCCAGCAGCTCAGGGATAGGGAGCTCCTACAATGAGCAGTTCTTC. It translates to CASSSGIGSSYNEQFF.

This clonotype was counted a single time. One end of the junction is discordant with germline, which a read error may explain. CDR3 region: CTSSPGTSGRKHEQFF. CDR3 DNA sequence: TGCACCAGCAGCCCCGGAACTAGCGGGAGGAAACATGAGCAGTTCTTC. The gene calls are TRBV5-1 and TRBJ2-1; 12 bases are shared with TRBD2. This CDR3 has 16 amino acids. Germline-derived CDR1 and CDR2 are SGHRS and YFSETQ.

On this clonotype: The CDR3 end shows no conserved phenylalanine or tryptophan, and so a read error is likely. This chain connects TRBV10-3 to TRBJ1-2; D gene uncertain. The CDR3 is 13 amino acids. The V gene's germline CDR1 is ENHRY and CDR2 SYGVKD. The CDR3, as DNA: TGTGCCATCAGTGGGCAGGTTAACTACGGCTACACCCTC. Translation gives CAISGQVNYGYTL.

Ten or more counts support this clonotype. This chain connects TRBV5-1 to TRBJ2-1, with 13 bases fitting TRBD2. Trimming removed 4 bases from V and 5 bases from J; junction bases left unmatched: 3. This CDR3 region has 15 residues. CDR1 is SGHRS, CDR2 YFSETQ, per germline. The CDR3 reads CASSQGLAGDNEQFF. The CDR3 DNA is TGCGCCAGCAGCCAAGGACTAGCGGGGGACAATGAGCAGTTCTTC.